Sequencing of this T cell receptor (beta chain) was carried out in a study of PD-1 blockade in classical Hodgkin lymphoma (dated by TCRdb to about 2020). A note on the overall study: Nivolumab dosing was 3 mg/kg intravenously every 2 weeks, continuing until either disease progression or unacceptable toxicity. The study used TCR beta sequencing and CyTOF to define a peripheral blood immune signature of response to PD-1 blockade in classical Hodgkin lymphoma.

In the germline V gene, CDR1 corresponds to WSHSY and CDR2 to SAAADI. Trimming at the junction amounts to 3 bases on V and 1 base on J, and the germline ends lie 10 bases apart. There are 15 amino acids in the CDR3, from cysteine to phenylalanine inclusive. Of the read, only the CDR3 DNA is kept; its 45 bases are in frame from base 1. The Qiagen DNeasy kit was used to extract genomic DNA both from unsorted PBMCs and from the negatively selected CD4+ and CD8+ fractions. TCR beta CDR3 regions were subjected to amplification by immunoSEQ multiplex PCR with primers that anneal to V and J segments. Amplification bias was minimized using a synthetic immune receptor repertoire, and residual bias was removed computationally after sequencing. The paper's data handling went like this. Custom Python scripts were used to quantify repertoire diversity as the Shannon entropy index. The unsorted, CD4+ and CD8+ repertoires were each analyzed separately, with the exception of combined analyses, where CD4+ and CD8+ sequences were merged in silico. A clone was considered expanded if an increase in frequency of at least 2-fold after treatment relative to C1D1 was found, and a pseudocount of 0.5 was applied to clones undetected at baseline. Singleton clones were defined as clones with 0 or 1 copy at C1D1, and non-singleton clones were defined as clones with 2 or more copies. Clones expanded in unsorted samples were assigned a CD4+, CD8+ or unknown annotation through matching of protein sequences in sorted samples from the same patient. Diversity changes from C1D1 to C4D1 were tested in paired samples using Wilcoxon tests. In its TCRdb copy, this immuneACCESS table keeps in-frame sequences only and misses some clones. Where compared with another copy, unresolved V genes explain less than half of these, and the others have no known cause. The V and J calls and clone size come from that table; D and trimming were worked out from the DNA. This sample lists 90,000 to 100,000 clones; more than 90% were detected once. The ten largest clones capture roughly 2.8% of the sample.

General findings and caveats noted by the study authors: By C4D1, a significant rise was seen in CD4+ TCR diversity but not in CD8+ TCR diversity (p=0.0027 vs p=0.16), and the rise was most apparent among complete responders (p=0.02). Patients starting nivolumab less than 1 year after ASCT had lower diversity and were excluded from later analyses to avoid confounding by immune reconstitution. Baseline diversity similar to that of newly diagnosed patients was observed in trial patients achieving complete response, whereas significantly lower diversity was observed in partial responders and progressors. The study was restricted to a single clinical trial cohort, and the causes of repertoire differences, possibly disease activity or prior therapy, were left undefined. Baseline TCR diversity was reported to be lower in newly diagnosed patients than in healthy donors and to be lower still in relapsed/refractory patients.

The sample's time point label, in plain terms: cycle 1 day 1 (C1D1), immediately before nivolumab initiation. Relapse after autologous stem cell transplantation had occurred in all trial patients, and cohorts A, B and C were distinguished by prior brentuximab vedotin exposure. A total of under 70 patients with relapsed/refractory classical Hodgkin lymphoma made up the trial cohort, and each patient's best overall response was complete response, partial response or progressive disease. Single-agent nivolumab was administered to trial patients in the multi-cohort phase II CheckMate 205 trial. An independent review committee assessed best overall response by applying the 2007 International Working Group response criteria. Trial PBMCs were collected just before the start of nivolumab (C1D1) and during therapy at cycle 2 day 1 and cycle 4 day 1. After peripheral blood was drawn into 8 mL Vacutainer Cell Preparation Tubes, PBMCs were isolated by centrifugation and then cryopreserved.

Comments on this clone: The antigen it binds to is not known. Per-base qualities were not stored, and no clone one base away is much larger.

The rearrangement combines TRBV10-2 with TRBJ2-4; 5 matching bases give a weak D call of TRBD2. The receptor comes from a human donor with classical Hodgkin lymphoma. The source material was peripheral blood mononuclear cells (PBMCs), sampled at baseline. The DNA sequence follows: TGCGCCAGCAGTGATGGGGTAGCGGCCAAAAACATTCAGTACTTC. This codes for CASSDGVAAKNIQYF.